The 12 T cell receptor beta chains below all came from one sample that was sequenced in a study of identical twins. One entry per CDR3 protein results from TCRdb running MiXCR on the 5' RACE reads. The top ten hold roughly 0.3% of the sample, which has approximately 1.8 million distinct CDR3 sequences, more than 30% seen once. The sample taken for sequencing was cord blood. The receptors derive from a newborn girl in good health.

This clonotype was picked up many times. The V call is TRBV4-2, the J call TRBJ2-3; TRBD1 aligns across 10 bases. V gave up 1 base and J gave up 3 bases; unmatched junction bases: 4. Germline V gives CDR1 LGHNA, CDR2 YNFKEQ. This CDR3 is 16 amino acids long. The CDR3 DNA follows: TGTGCCAGCAGCCAAGTCTGGACAGGGGGTACAGATACGCAGTATTTT. Its translation is CASSQVWTGGTDTQYF.

V and J are TRBV27 and TRBJ2-4; D is unresolved. The last part of the DNA fits TRBJ2-5 better; the J call may be wrong. The CDR3 totals 16 residues. Germline V CDR1 and CDR2: MNHEY, SMNVEV (reference sequence). CDR3: CASSSLSGVVLETQYF. The CDR3 coding sequence is TGTGCCAGCAGTTCCCTTTCGGGCGTCGTCCTGGAGACCCAGTACTTC.

The rearrangement uses TRBV6-1 and TRBJ2-7; D is unclear. Germline CDR1 and CDR2: MNHNS and SASEGT. The CDR3 contains 15 residues. Trimming removed 0 bases from V and 2 bases from J, with 11 bases in between. The CDR3 here is CASSEATRAPYEQYF. The CDR3 nucleotides are TGTGCCAGCAGTGAAGCCACCCGGGCCCCCTACGAGCAGTACTTC.

The chain is built from TRBV6-1 and TRBJ2-7; TRBD2 aligns across 14 bases. Germline CDR1 reads MNHNS; CDR2 reads SASEGT. The CDR3 loop spans 19 amino acids. V lost 3 bases to trimming and J lost 3 bases; unmatched junction nucleotides: 13. The CDR3 loop is CASSDILGLAGGHLYEQYF. CDR3 nucleotide sequence: TGTGCCAGCAGTGACATCCTAGGACTAGCGGGAGGTCATCTCTACGAGCAGTACTTC.

This clonotype was picked up a small number of times. CDR3 DNA sequence: TGTGCCAGCAGGGGACAACCTAGGTCAGATACGCAGTATTTT. This translates into CASRGQPRSDTQYF. The chain couples TRBV2 to TRBJ2-3; D may be TRBD1 (6 bases). The CDR3 is 14 amino acids. Trimming stripped 6 bases from V and 4 bases from J, with 14 bases between. Per the germline V gene, CDR1 is SNHLY and CDR2 is FYNNEI.

This clonotype showed up just a few times. The chain recombines TRBV4-1 with TRBJ1-5, with D unresolved. The CDR3 consists of 15 residues. The V end lost 1 base, the J end lost 0 bases, and 7 bases lay between the germline ends. The germline CDR1 and CDR2 sequences are MGHRA and YSYEKL. For the CDR3, the DNA is TGCGCCAGCAGCCAAGGGAGGAGTAGCAATCAGCCCCAGCATTTT. Encoded protein: CASSQGRSSNQPQHF.

The chain links TRBV6-5 to TRBJ1-2; D is perhaps TRBD1 (5 bases). The CDR3 loop spans 15 amino acids. The V and J ends lost 0 bases and 2 bases respectively, with 10 bases between them. Germline V lookup: CDR1 MNHEY, CDR2 SVGAGI. CDR3 protein: CASSYSGGTNYGYTF. In DNA form, the CDR3 reads TGTGCCAGCAGTTACTCGGGAGGGACCAACTATGGCTACACCTTC.

CDR3 protein: CSASNPTGDSHF. CDR3 DNA: TGCAGTGCTAGCAACCCGACAGGTGATTCGCATTTT. The chain uses TRBV20-1 and TRBJ1-5; TRBD1 might be the D (6 bases). The CDR3 runs 12 residues. Per the germline V gene, CDR1 is DFQATT and CDR2 is SNEGSKA (reference sequence). The V end was cut by 3 bases, the J end by 15 bases, with 18 bases between.

The chain recombines TRBV27 with TRBJ2-3, with a possible D match to TRBD2 (5 bases). The V end lost 0 bases, the J end lost 8 bases, and 12 bases lay between the germline ends. Per the germline V gene, CDR1 is MNHEY and CDR2 is SMNVEV (reference sequence). The CDR3 is made up of 14 amino acids. CDR3 nucleotide sequence: TGTGCCAGCAGTTTATCGGCAGTCGAGGGTACGCAGTATTTT. This translates into CASSLSAVEGTQYF.

This clonotype was observed a handful of times. The chain has TRBV9 and TRBJ2-1, with D perhaps TRBD2 (5 bases). This CDR3 contains 15 residues. Between the trimmed V and J ends, which lost 0 bases and 7 bases, there was a span of 14 bases. CDR1 is SGDLS and CDR2 is YYNGEE in the germline V gene. CDR3 bases: TGTGCCAGCAGCGTAGTCGCGGGTGGACTGAATGAGCAGTTCTTC. Translating it yields CASSVVAGGLNEQFF.

This clonotype was observed a few times. This chain joins TRBV7-2 and TRBJ2-1; D unresolved. The CDR3 spans 16 residues. Trimming pared 1 base from V and 0 bases from J, leaving 10 bases between. Per the germline V gene, CDR1 is SGHTA and CDR2 is FQGNSA. The CDR3 here is CASSLVGSRSYNEQFF. Written as DNA, the CDR3 is TGTGCCAGCAGCTTAGTTGGTAGCCGCTCCTACAATGAGCAGTTCTTC.

This clonotype was seen only a few times. The gene calls are TRBV10-3 and TRBJ1-1; perhaps TRBD1 as D (6 bases). CDR1 and CDR2 from the germline V gene are ENHRY and SYGVKD. With 8 bases removed from V and 0 bases from J, the gap between germline ends came to 10 bases. CDR3 length: 13 residues. The chain's CDR3 is CAIQGTLNTEAFF. The CDR3 DNA reads as TGTGCCATCCAGGGGACCCTGAACACTGAAGCTTTCTTT.